Listed below are T cell receptor beta chains from one sample, sequenced in a study of blood T cell repertoires in COVID-19. Data came from immunoSEQ multiplex PCR; TCRdb stores just in-frame clones and leaves some out. Among 200,000 to 250,000 clones listed, approximately 80% were seen once. Material: peripheral blood. The source is an older woman with active or convalescent COVID-19. The CDR3 runs from the conserved cysteine through the conserved F or W. A D gene is named only where the DNA matches it firmly. Clone size is given for some rows only: seen once, a few or many times, or a class if the clone is expanded.

TRBV11-3	TRBD2	16	.	TRBJ2-1	CASSPRREALYNEQFF	TGTGCCAGCAGCCCCCGACGGGAGGCGCTGTACAATGAGCAGTTCTTC
TRBV6-5	.	13	.	TRBJ2-7	CASNIGQQGEQYF	TGTGCCAGCAATATTGGACAGCAAGGCGAGCAGTACTTC
TRBV30	.	14	few	TRBJ2-7	CAWSPTSTHYEQYF	TGTGCCTGGAGCCCTACTAGTACTCACTACGAGCAGTACTTC
TRBV5-1	.	14	.	TRBJ2-5	CASSPLGGPGAQYF	TGCGCCAGCAGCCCCCTGGGGGGGCCCGGGGCCCAGTACTTC
TRBV3-1/TRBV3-2	TRBD2	19	.	TRBJ2-6	CASSQDDFVGGAGANVLTF	TGTGCCAGCAGCCAAGACGATTTTGTGGGAGGGGCTGGGGCCAACGTCCTGACTTTC
TRBV6-5	.	14	.	TRBJ1-1	CASSWGAMNTEAFF	TGTGCCAGCAGTTGGGGAGCCATGAACACTGAAGCTTTCTTT
TRBV10-3	.	17	.	TRBJ2-1	CAISDPYSSGSYNEQFF	TGTGCCATCAGTGATCCCTACTCATCAGGCTCCTACAATGAGCAGTTCTTC
TRBV19	.	16	.	TRBJ1-5	CATRTGGAIGNQPQHF	TGTGCCACCCGAACCGGTGGGGCGATCGGCAATCAGCCCCAGCATTTT
TRBV28	TRBD1	15	.	TRBJ1-5	CASSDPQGARQPQHF	TGTGCCAGCAGCGACCCACAGGGGGCTCGCCAGCCCCAGCATTTT
TRBV2	.	17	.	TRBJ2-5	CASSEALGTSYQETQYF	TGTGCCAGCAGTGAAGCCTTGGGGACATCGTACCAAGAGACCCAGTACTTC
TRBV10-2	.	13	.	TRBJ2-7	CASSEGAGYEQYF	TGCGCCAGCAGTGAGGGGGCGGGATACGAGCAGTACTTC
TRBV5-1	TRBD1	13	once	TRBJ1-2	CASSFDRDYGYTF	TGCGCCAGCAGCTTCGACAGGGACTATGGCTACACCTTC
TRBV5-6	TRBD2	17	.	TRBJ2-1	CASSSYSGAADYNEQFF	TGTGCCAGCAGCTCTTATAGCGGGGCGGCGGATTACAATGAGCAGTTCTTC
TRBV7-2	.	15	.	TRBJ1-2	CASSSDRGGYYGYTF	TGTGCCAGCAGCTCCGATCGGGGTGGTTACTATGGCTACACCTTC
TRBV6-2/TRBV6-3	TRBD2	16	.	TRBJ2-1	CASSRGLAGAYNEQFF	TGTGCCAGCAGCCGGGGACTAGCGGGAGCCTACAATGAGCAGTTCTTC
TRBV19	.	19	.	TRBJ2-1	CASSMALGGGVEFYNEQFF	TGTGCCAGTAGTATGGCTTTAGGGGGAGGGGTGGAATTCTACAATGAGCAGTTCTTC
TRBV19	TRBD2	14	.	TRBJ2-2	CASSRGRDTGELFF	TGTGCCAGTAGTCGCGGGAGAGACACCGGGGAGCTGTTTTTT
TRBV10-3	TRBD2	17	.	TRBJ2-2	CAISGLAGGENTGELFF	TGTGCCATCAGCGGACTAGCGGGGGGTGAGAACACCGGGGAGCTGTTTTTT
TRBV7-2	.	17	.	TRBJ1-2	CASSLDLLPGQLYGYTF	TGTGCCAGCAGCTTAGACCTTCTACCAGGGCAACTCTATGGCTACACCTTC
TRBV5-1	TRBD1	16	.	TRBJ2-2	CASSPTRDRVTGELFF	TGCGCCAGCAGCCCGACTCGGGACAGGGTCACCGGGGAGCTGTTTTTT
TRBV6-5	.	15	.	TRBJ1-5	CASRPNWGGDQPQHF	TGTGCCAGCAGACCCAATTGGGGAGGGGATCAGCCCCAGCATTTT
TRBV9	.	13	.	TRBJ2-7	CASSVGLASEQYF	TGTGCCAGCAGCGTAGGTCTAGCTTCCGAGCAGTACTTC
TRBV3-1/TRBV3-2	TRBD1	18	.	TRBJ2-5	CASSYKILVRGSSGTQYF	TGTGCCAGCAGCTACAAGATACTTGTCAGGGGGTCGTCAGGGACCCAGTACTTC
TRBV29-1	.	16	.	TRBJ1-2	CSVEVKGGLGIYGYTF	TGCAGCGTTGAAGTTAAAGGAGGGCTCGGAATCTATGGCTACACCTTC
TRBV29-1	.	11	.	TRBJ1-2	CSVDQGSGYTF	TGCAGCGTTGACCAAGGGAGTGGCTACACCTTC
TRBV24-1	.	15	.	TRBJ2-1	CATSPKGAWENEQFF	TGTGCCACCAGTCCCAAGGGAGCATGGGAGAATGAGCAGTTCTTC
TRBV3-1/TRBV3-2	.	12	once	TRBJ1-3	CASSQDPSTIYF	TGTGCCAGCAGCCAAGATCCTAGCACCATATATTTT
TRBV7-9	TRBD1	15	.	TRBJ1-2	CASSNTGGLNYGYTF	TGTGCCAGCAGCAATACAGGGGGTCTCAACTATGGCTACACCTTC
TRBV5-1	.	16	.	TRBJ1-3	CASSLGGLVPGNTIYF	TGCGCCAGCAGCTTGGGAGGGTTGGTTCCTGGAAACACCATATATTTT
TRBV14	TRBD2	15	.	TRBJ2-1	CASSRSSGGSDEQFF	TGTGCCAGCAGCCGAAGCTCGGGGGGGTCGGATGAGCAGTTCTTC
TRBV20-1	TRBD1	15	.	TRBJ2-4	CSASSGPGQGNIQYF	TGCAGTGCTAGTTCCGGTCCGGGACAGGGAAACATTCAGTACTTC
TRBV7-6	TRBD2	16	few	TRBJ2-7	CASSLDASGGGYEQYF	TGTGCCAGCAGCTTAGACGCTAGCGGGGGAGGCTACGAGCAGTACTTC
TRBV20-1	TRBD1	14	.	TRBJ1-6	CSASTGDAGSPLHF	TGCAGTGCTAGTACAGGGGACGCGGGGTCACCCCTCCACTTT
TRBV9	TRBD2	16	.	TRBJ2-3	CASSGPTSGRGDTQYF	TGTGCCAGCAGCGGCCCGACTAGCGGGAGGGGGGATACGCAGTATTTT
TRBV27	.	14	.	TRBJ1-6	CASSFRGNNSPLHF	TGTGCCAGCAGTTTTAGGGGGAATAATTCACCCCTCCACTTT
TRBV5-4	TRBD2	16	.	TRBJ2-3	CASSLGPGLGVDTQYF	TGTGCCAGCAGCTTGGGCCCGGGACTAGGGGTAGATACGCAGTATTTT
TRBV3-1/TRBV3-2	TRBD2	17	.	TRBJ2-5	CASSQRGLAGGGETQYF	TGTGCCAGCAGCCAGAGGGGACTGGCGGGAGGCGGGGAGACCCAGTACTTC
TRBV5-1	.	15	.	TRBJ1-2	CASSLAAGTNYGYTF	TGCGCCAGCAGCTTGGCGGCAGGGACTAACTATGGCTACACCTTC
TRBV10-3	TRBD2	12	.	TRBJ2-5	CATRGGRETQYF	TGTGCCACTCGAGGCGGGAGAGAGACCCAGTACTTC
TRBV7-8	.	15	.	TRBJ2-1	CASSRNENSYNEQFF	TGTGCCAGCAGCAGAAATGAGAATTCCTACAATGAGCAGTTCTTC
TRBV18	TRBD1	16	.	TRBJ1-1	CASSPTRTGGNTEAFF	TGTGCCAGCTCACCCACCAGGACAGGCGGGAACACTGAAGCTTTCTTT